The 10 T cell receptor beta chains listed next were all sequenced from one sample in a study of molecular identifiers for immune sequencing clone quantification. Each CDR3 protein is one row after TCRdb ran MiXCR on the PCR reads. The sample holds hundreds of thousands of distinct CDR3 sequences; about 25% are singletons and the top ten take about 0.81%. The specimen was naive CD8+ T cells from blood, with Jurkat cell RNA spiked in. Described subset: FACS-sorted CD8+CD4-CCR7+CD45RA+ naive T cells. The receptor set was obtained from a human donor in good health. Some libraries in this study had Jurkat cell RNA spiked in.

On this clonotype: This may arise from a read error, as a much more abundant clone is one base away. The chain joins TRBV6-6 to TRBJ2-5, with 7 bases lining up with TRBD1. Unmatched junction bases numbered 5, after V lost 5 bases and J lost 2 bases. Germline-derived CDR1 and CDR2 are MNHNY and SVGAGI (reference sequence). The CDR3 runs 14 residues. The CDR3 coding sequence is TGTGCCAGCAGTCCCATGGGACAGCAAGAGACCCAGTACTTC. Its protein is CASSPMGQQETQYF.

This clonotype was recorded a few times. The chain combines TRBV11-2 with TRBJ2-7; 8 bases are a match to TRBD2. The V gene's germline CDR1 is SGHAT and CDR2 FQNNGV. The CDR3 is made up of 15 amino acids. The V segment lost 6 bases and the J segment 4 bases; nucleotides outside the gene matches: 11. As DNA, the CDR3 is TGTGCCAGCAGGTTGAGCGGGGGATCGTCGTACGAGCAGTACTTC. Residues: CASRLSGGSSYEQYF.

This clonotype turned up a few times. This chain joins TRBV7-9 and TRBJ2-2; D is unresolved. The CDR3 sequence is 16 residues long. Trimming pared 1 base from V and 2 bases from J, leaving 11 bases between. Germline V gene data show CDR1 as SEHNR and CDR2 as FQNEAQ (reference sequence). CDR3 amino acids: CASSLESRANTGELFF. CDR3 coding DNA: TGTGCCAGCAGCTTAGAGTCAAGGGCCAACACCGGGGAGCTGTTTTTT.

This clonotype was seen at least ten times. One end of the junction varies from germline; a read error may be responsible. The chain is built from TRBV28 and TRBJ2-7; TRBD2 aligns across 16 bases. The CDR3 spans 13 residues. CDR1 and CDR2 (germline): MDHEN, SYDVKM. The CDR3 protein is CATFKRGLAGGFF. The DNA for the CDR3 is TGTGCCACCTTTAAAAGGGGACTAGCGGGAGGGTTCTTC.

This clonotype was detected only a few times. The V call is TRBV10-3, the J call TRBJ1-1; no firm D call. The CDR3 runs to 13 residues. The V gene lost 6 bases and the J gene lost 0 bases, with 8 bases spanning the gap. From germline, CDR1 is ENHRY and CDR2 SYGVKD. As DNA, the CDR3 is TGTGCCATCAGGGGGATTATGAACACTGAAGCTTTCTTT. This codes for CAIRGIMNTEAFF.

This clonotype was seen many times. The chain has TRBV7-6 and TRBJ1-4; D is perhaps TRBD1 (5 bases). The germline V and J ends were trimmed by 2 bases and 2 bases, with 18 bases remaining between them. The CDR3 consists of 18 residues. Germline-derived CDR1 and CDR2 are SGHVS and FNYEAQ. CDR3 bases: TGTGCCAGCAGCTTACTTTCCGGGGGATTGCAGACTAATGAAAAACTGTTTTTT. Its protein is CASSLLSGGLQTNEKLFF.

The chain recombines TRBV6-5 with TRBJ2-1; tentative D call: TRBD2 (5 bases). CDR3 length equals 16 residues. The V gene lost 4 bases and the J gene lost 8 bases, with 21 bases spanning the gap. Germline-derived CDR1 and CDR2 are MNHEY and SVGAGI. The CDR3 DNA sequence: TGTGCCAGCAGTTCCCAAGCTCTTCAGCTAGCCGATGAGCAGTTCTTC. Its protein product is CASSSQALQLADEQFF.

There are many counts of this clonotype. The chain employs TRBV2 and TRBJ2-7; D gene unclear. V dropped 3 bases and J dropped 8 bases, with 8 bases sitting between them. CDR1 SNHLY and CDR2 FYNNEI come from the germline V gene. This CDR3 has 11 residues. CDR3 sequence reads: CASSESWQQYF. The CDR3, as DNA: TGTGCCAGCAGTGAGAGTTGGCAGCAGTACTTC. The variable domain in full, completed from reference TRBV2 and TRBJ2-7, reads EPEVTQTPSHQVTQMGQEVILRCVPISNHLYFYWYRQILGQKVEFLVSFYNNEISEKSEIFDDQFSVERPDGSNFTLKIRSTKLEDSAMYFCASSESWQQYFGPGTRLTVT.

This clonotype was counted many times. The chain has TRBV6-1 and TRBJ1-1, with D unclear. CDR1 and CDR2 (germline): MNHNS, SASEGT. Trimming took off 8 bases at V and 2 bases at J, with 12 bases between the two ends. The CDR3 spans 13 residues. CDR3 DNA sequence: TGTGCCAGCGATTTCCGGGCCAACACTGAAGCTTTCTTT. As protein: CASDFRANTEAFF.

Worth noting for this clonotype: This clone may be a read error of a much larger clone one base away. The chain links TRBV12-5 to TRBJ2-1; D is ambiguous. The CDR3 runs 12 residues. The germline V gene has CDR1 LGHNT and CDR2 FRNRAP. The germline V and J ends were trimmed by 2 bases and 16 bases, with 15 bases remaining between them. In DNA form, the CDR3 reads TGTGCTAGTGGTTTGTCGAACAGCCCGTGTTTCTTC. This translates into CASGLSNSPCFF.